The rows below give T cell receptor beta chains drawn from one sample of a study of cytomegalovirus exposure and HLA in healthy donors. Generated by immunoSEQ multiplex PCR, the TCRdb table keeps only in-frame clones and is missing some. This table holds roughly 150,000 clones, 60% to 75% found once. The sample was PBMCs. Receptors were obtained from a woman aged 45-65 years in good health and CMV-seropositive. Both conserved end residues are part of each CDR3.

v_call cdr3_aa
TRBV20-1 CSATGSHEAFF
TRBV6-5 CASRGPNTIYF
TRBV5-4 CASSSGPSGMEETQYF
TRBV6-1 CASKGGGDNSPLHF
TRBV4-2 CASSQFLTGNYGYTF
TRBV27 CASSLSQGNYEQYF
TRBV19 CASSIWQNYGYTF
TRBV5-1 CASSSTIGGLSTDTQYF
TRBV5-1 CASSLTFSQGNYGYTF
TRBV19 CASSIRDRGYGYTF
TRBV10-3 CAIRVGRHGYTF
TRBV6-5 CASGPQGAGAEAFF
TRBV6-1 CASSEARALEKLFF
TRBV6-1 CASSVSGANVLTF
TRBV29-1 CSVTGTVTYNEQFF
TRBV2 CASEVDSGANVLTF
TRBV2 CASSRNPGQGPEAFF